A single sample is the source of the 15 T cell receptor beta chains below, sequenced in a study of T cell responses to AZD1222 COVID-19 vaccine. Clones were read by immunoSEQ multiplex PCR, and TCRdb kept only the in-frame ones, dropping some. Of 140,000 or so clones listed, 70% to 90% were seen once; the top ten hold approximately 4.5%. Sequencing used peripheral blood, obtained on day 0 of AZD1222 vaccination. These receptors originate from an adult in good health.

The chain joins TRBV19 to TRBJ1-1; the match to TRBD1 covers 8 bases. The germline V gene has CDR1 LNHDA and CDR2 SQIVND (reference sequence). The length of the CDR3 is 16 residues. J was trimmed by 1 base and V by 4 bases; bases with no gene match: 8. CDR3 nucleotide sequence: TGTGCCAGTAGTAAACAGGGGGGTCAGGCGAACACTGAAGCTTTCTTT. As protein: CASSKQGGQANTEAFF. Supplemented by reference TRBV19 and TRBJ1-1, the full variable domain reads DGGITQSPKYLFRKEGQNVTLSCEQNLNHDAMYWYRQDPGQGLRLIYYSQIVNDFQKGDIAEGYSVSREKKESFPLTVTSAQKNPTAFYLCASSKQGGQANTEAFFGQGTRLTVV.

The chain joins TRBV7-9 to TRBJ1-2; 10 bases map to TRBD1. J was trimmed by 8 bases and V by 5 bases; bases with no gene match: 8. Germline CDR1 reads SEHNR; CDR2 reads FQNEAQ (reference sequence). The CDR3 has 14 amino acids. CDR3 loop: CASSRSGQGLGYTF. CDR3 bases: TGTGCCAGCAGCAGATCGGGACAGGGGTTGGGCTACACCTTC.

V is TRBV12-5 and J is TRBJ2-7; D ambiguous. Germline CDR1 reads LGHNT; CDR2 reads FRNRAP. V was trimmed by 2 bases and J by 2 bases, leaving 4 bases between them. The CDR3 is 12 residues long. CDR3 coding DNA: TGTGCTAGTGGTTTGTCCCCCTACGAGCAGTACTTC. Amino acids: CASGLSPYEQYF.

This clone was recorded a few times. The chain couples TRBV5-1 to TRBJ1-1; D is uncertain. V was pared by 0 bases and J by 0 bases, with 9 bases between. The CDR3 covers 15 residues. From germline, CDR1 is SGHRS and CDR2 YFSETQ. As DNA, the CDR3 is TGCGCCAGCAGCTTGGATCGGGTCCTGAACACTGAAGCTTTCTTT. Translation gives CASSLDRVLNTEAFF.

This CDR3 reads CASSLKPSGTYNEQFF. The CDR3, as DNA: TGTGCCAGCAGCTTAAAACCTAGCGGGACTTACAATGAGCAGTTCTTC. The rearrangement links TRBV7-3 to TRBJ2-1; 9 nucleotides agree with TRBD2. CDR1 and CDR2 from the germline V gene are SGHTA and FQGTGA. J was trimmed by 4 bases and V by 1 base; bases with no gene match: 5. The CDR3 runs 16 residues.

The V gene is TRBV6-1, the J gene TRBJ2-1; the match to TRBD2 covers 7 bases. Germline assignment: CDR1 MNHNS and CDR2 SASEGT. This CDR3 comprises 14 residues. V lost 3 bases and J lost 7; bases outside the gene matches: 6. The CDR3 DNA reads as TGTGCCAGCAGTGATTGGGGGGGTGCAAATGAGCAGTTCTTC. It is translated as CASSDWGGANEQFF.

This clone was detected once. The CDR3 loop reads CASSEKSSGNTIYF. CDR3 DNA: TGTGCCAGCAGTGAAAAGAGCTCTGGAAACACCATATATTTT. This chain links TRBV2 with TRBJ1-3, with D unclear. Germline lookup yields CDR1 SNHLY and CDR2 FYNNEI. The CDR3 totals 14 residues. Trimming shortened V by 2 bases and J by 0 bases, and 5 bases separated the two germline ends.

This clone was detected a few times. This rearrangement joins TRBV10-2 to TRBJ1-6; 11 bases map to TRBD1. Germline values: CDR1 WSHSY, CDR2 SAAADI. The CDR3 is made up of 14 amino acids. The J segment lost 9 bases and the V segment lost 5 bases, leaving 3 bases of the junction unmatched. The CDR3 nucleotides read TGCGCCAGCAGTCCGGGACAGGGGGGTTCACCCCTCCACTTT. Protein: CASSPGQGGSPLHF.

The gene calls are TRBV7-2 and TRBJ1-6; TRBD1 agrees at 9 bases. Germline values: CDR1 SGHTA, CDR2 FQGNSA. V was clipped by 5 bases and J by 9 bases; unmatched bases: 11. CDR3 length: 16 amino acids. The CDR3, as DNA: TGTGCCAGCAGCCTAACGACAGGGGGATCAAGTTCACCCCTCCACTTT. Translated: CASSLTTGGSSSPLHF.

The V call is TRBV30, the J call TRBJ1-2, with D unresolved. CDR3 length: 12 amino acids. The germline gives CDR1 GTSNPN, CDR2 SVGIG (reference sequence). With 0 bases removed from V and 10 bases from J, the gap between germline ends came to 12 bases. CDR3: CAWSVFGRVYTF. The CDR3 coding sequence is TGTGCCTGGAGTGTATTCGGGAGGGTCTACACCTTC.

In nucleotides, the CDR3 is TGTGCCAGCAGTTTATCAGGTCCCTACGAGCAGTACTTC. Protein product: CASSLSGPYEQYF. V gene TRBV27 combines with J gene TRBJ2-7; no firm D call. Trimming removed 0 bases from V and 2 bases from J, with 5 bases in between. The CDR3 is 13 amino acids. Germline lookup yields CDR1 MNHEY and CDR2 SMNVEV (reference sequence).

The chain links TRBV11-2 to TRBJ2-2; 10 nucleotides align to TRBD2. Unmatched junction bases numbered 5, after V lost 0 bases and J lost 4 bases. The CDR3 is 17 residues long. Germline CDR1 SGHAT, CDR2 FQNNGV. The DNA of the CDR3 is TGTGCCAGCAGCTTAGATCCAGCGGGAGGGCCCACCGGGGAGCTGTTTTTT. Protein sequence: CASSLDPAGGPTGELFF.

The chain links TRBV2 to TRBJ2-7, with D possibly matching TRBD2 (6 bases). The CDR3 runs to 14 residues. Germline V gene sequence: CDR1 SNHLY, CDR2 FYNNEI. Deletions cut 4 bases from V and 2 bases from J, with 12 bases between. In DNA form, the CDR3 reads TGTGCCAGCAGTGGGGTAGCGGTTACCTACGAGCAGTACTTC. This translates into CASSGVAVTYEQYF.

The CDR3 nucleotides read TGTGCCAGCAGCGTAGGGGCAGGGGGTGGTCAGCCCCAGCATTTT. Translating gives CASSVGAGGGQPQHF. The chain employs TRBV9 and TRBJ1-5; TRBD1 matches at 7 bases. The CDR3 sequence is 15 residues long. Germline CDR1 reads SGDLS; CDR2 reads YYNGEE. Trimming removed 0 bases from V and 6 bases from J; junction bases left unmatched: 6.

In this sample, this clone turned up once. The genes are TRBV30 and TRBJ2-1; 9 nucleotides line up with TRBD1. This CDR3 has 16 residues. V was clipped by 4 bases and J by 2 bases; unmatched bases: 9. CDR1 GTSNPN and CDR2 SVGIG come from the germline V gene (reference sequence). The CDR3 reads CAWKPFNRGPYNEQFF. In DNA form, the CDR3 reads TGTGCCTGGAAGCCCTTTAACAGGGGGCCCTACAATGAGCAGTTCTTC.